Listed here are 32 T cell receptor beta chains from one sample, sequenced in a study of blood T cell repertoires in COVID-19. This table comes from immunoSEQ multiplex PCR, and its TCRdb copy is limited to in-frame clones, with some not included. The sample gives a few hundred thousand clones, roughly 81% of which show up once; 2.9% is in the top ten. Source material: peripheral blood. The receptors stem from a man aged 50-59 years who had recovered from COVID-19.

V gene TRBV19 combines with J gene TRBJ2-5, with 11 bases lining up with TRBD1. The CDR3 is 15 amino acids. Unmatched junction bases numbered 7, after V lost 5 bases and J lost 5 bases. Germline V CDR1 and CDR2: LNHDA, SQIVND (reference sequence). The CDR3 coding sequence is TGTGCCAGTAGTGTAAGGACAGGGGGCAGTGAGACCCAGTACTTC. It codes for CASSVRTGGSETQYF.

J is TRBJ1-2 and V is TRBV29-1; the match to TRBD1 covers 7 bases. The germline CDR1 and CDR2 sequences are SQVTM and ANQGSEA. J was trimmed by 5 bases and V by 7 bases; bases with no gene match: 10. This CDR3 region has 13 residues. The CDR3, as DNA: TGCAGCGCTGCGGGGACAGATTCATATGGCTACACCTTC. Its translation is CSAAGTDSYGYTF.

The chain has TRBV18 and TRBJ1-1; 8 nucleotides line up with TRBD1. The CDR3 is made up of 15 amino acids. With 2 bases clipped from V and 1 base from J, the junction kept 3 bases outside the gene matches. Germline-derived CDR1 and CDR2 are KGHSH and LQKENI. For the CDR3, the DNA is TGTGCCAGCTCACCAGGGACAGGAACGAACACTGAAGCTTTCTTT. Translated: CASSPGTGTNTEAFF.

The CDR3 sequence is CASSERFQPQHF. DNA for the CDR3: TGTGCCAGCAGTGAGAGGTTTCAGCCCCAGCATTTT. The J gene is TRBJ1-5, the V gene TRBV2; no definite D call. V shed 3 bases and J shed 6 bases, with 6 bases lying between them. The CDR3 extends over 12 amino acids. From germline, CDR1 is SNHLY and CDR2 FYNNEI.

The CDR3 spells CASRSGLSYEQYF. In DNA form, the CDR3 reads TGTGCCAGCAGATCCGGACTCTCCTACGAGCAGTACTTC. The chain has TRBV28 and TRBJ2-7; the D gene is possibly TRBD2 (5 bases). This CDR3 is 13 amino acids long. The ends were cut back, 6 bases at V and 0 bases at J, with 9 bases in the middle. The germline CDR1 and CDR2 sequences are MDHEN and SYDVKM.

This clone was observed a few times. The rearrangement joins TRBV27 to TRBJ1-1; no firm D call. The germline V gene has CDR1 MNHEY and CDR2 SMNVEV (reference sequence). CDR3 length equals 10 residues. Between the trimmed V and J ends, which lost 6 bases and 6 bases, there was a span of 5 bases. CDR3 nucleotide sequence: TGTGCCAGCAGGGGCGCTGAAGCTTTCTTT. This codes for CASRGAEAFF.

The CDR3 region is CASNIQGSYNEQFF. CDR3 in DNA: TGTGCCAGCAATATCCAGGGTTCCTACAATGAGCAGTTCTTC. The rearrangement joins TRBV28 to TRBJ2-1; D might be TRBD1 (5 bases). Germline CDR1 MDHEN, CDR2 SYDVKM. V was cut by 7 bases and J by 1 base, with 11 bases left in between. The length of the CDR3 is 14 residues.

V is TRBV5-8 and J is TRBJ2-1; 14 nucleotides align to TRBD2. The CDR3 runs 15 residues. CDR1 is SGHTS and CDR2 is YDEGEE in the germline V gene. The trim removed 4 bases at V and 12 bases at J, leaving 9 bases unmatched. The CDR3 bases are TGTGCCAGCAGCCGCGGACTAGCGGGGGGAGTGGGGCAGTTCTTC. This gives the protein CASSRGLAGGVGQFF. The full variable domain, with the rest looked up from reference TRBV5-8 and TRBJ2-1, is EAGVTQSPTHLIKTRGQQATLRCSPISGHTSVYWYQQALGLGLQFLLWYDEGEERNRGNFPPRFSGRQFPNYSSELNVNALELEDSALYLCASSRGLAGGVGQFFGPGTRLTVL.

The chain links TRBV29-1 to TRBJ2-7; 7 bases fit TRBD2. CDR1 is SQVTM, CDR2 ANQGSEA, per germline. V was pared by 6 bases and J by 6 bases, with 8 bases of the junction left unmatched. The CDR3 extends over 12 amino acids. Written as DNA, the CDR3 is TGCAGCGTCCAAAATAGCGGGTTCGAGCAGTACTTC. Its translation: CSVQNSGFEQYF.

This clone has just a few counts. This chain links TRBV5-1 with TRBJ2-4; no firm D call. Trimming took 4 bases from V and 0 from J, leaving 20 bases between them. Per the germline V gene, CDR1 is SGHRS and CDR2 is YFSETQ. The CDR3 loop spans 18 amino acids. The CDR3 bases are TGCGCCAGCAGCCCGACCCTGGCGGCTACGCTAGCCAAAAACATTCAGTACTTC. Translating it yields CASSPTLAATLAKNIQYF. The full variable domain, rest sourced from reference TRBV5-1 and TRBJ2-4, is KAGVTQTPRYLIKTRGQQVTLSCSPISGHRSVSWYQQTPGQGLQFLFEYFSETQRNKGNFPGRFSGRQFSNSRSEMNVSTLELGDSALYLCASSPTLAATLAKNIQYFGAGTRLSVL.

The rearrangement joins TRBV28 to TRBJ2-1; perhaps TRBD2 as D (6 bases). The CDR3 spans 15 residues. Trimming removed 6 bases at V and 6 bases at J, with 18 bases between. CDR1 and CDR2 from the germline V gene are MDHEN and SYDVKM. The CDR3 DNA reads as TGTGCCAGCAGCCGGGCTTTTGCGGGAACCAATGAGCAGTTCTTC. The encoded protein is CASSRAFAGTNEQFF. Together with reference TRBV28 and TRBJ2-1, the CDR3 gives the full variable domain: DVKVTQSSRYLVKRTGEKVFLECVQDMDHENMFWYRQDPGLGLRLIYFSYDVKMKEKGDIPEGYSVSREKKERFSLILESASTNQTSMYLCASSRAFAGTNEQFFGPGTRLTVL.

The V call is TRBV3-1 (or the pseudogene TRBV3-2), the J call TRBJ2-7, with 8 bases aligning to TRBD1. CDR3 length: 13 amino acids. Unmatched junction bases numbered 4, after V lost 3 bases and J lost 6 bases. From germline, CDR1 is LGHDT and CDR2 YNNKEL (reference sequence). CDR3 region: CASSQVDRVEQYF. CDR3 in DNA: TGTGCCAGCAGCCAGGTGGACAGGGTCGAGCAGTACTTC.

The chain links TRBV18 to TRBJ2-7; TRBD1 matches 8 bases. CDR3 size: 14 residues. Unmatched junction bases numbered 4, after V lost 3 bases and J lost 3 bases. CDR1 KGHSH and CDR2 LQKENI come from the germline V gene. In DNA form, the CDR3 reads TGTGCCAGCTCACCGGGACAGGTTTTCTACGAGCAGTACTTC. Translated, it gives CASSPGQVFYEQYF. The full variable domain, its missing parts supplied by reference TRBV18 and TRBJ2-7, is NAGVMQNPRHLVRRRGQEARLRCSPMKGHSHVYWYRQLPEEGLKFMVYLQKENIIDESGMPKERFSAEFPKEGPSILRIQQVVRGDSAAYFCASSPGQVFYEQYFGPGTRLTVT.

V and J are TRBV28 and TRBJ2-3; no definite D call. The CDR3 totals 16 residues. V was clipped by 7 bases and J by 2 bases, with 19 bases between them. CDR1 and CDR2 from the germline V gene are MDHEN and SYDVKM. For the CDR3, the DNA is TGTGCCAGCACCTTCTCCACTTATTACTCCACAGATACGCAGTATTTT. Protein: CASTFSTYYSTDTQYF.

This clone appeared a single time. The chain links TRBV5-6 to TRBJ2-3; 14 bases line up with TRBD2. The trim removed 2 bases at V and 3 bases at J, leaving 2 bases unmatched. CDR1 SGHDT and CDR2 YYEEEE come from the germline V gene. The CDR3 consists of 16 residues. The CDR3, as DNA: TGTGCCAGCAGCTTTCGGACTAGCGGGAGGACAGATACGCAGTATTTT. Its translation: CASSFRTSGRTDTQYF. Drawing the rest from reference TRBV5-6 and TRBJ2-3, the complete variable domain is DAGVTQSPTHLIKTRGQQVTLRCSPKSGHDTVSWYQQALGQGPQFIFQYYEEEERQRGNFPDRFSGHQFPNYSSELNVNALLLGDSALYLCASSFRTSGRTDTQYFGPGTRLTVL.

The CDR3 DNA sequence: TGTGCCAGCTCAGGGGACATCGGTGGCTACACCTTC. As protein: CASSGDIGGYTF. The chain employs TRBV18 and TRBJ1-2, with D possibly TRBD1 on 6 matching bases. Trimming cost V 5 bases and J 7 bases, with 11 bases left between them. Germline assignment: CDR1 KGHSH and CDR2 LQKENI. The CDR3 is 12 residues long.

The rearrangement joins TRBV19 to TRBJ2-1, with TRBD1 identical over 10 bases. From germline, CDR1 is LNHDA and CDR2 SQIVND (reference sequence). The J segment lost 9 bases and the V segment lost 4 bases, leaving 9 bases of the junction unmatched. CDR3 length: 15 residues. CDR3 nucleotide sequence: TGTGCCAGTAGTAGTTCGGGGACAGGGGAACGTGAGCAGTTCTTC. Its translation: CASSSSGTGEREQFF.

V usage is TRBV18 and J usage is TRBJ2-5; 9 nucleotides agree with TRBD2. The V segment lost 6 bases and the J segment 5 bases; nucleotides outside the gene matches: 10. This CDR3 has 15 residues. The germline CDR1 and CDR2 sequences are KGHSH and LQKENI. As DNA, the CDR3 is TGTGCCAGCTCTCCTAATAGCGGGAGTAGGGAGACCCAGTACTTC. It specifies CASSPNSGSRETQYF.

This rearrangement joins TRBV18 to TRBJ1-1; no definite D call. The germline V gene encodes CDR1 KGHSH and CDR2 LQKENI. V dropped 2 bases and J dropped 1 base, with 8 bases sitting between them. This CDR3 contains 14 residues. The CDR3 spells CASSPVRQNTEAFF. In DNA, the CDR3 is TGTGCCAGCTCACCAGTCAGGCAGAACACTGAAGCTTTCTTT.

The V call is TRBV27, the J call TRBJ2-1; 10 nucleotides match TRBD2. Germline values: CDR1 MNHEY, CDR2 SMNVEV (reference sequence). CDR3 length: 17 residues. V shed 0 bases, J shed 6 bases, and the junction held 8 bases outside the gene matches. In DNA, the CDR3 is TGTGCCAGCAGTTTATCTCCTAGCGGGAGAAGGGGCAATGAGCAGTTCTTC. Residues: CASSLSPSGRRGNEQFF.

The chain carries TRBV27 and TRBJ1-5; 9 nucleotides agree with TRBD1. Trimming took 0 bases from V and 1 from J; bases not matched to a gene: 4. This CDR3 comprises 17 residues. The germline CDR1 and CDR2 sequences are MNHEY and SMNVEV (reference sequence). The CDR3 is CASSLSPGQGSNQPQHF. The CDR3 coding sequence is TGTGCCAGCAGTTTATCGCCGGGACAGGGAAGCAATCAGCCCCAGCATTTT.

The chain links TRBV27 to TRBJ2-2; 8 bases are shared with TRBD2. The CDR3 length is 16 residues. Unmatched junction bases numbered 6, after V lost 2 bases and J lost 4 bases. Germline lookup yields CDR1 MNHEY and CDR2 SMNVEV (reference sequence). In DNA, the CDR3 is TGTGCCAGCAGTTTAGGTTTCGGGAGGGGCACCGGGGAGCTGTTTTTT. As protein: CASSLGFGRGTGELFF.

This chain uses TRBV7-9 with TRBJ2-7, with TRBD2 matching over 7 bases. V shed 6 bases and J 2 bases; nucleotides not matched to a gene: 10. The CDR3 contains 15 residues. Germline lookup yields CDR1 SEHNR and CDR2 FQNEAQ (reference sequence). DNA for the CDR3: TGTGCCAGCAGTCAGAGGGGTCTAGCGGCCTACGAGCAGTACTTC. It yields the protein CASSQRGLAAYEQYF. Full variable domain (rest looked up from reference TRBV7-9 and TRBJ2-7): DTGVSQNPRHKITKRGQNVTFRCDPISEHNRLYWYRQTLGQGPEFLTYFQNEAQLEKSRLLSDRFSAERPKGSFSTLEIQRTEQGDSAMYLCASSQRGLAAYEQYFGPGTRLTVT.

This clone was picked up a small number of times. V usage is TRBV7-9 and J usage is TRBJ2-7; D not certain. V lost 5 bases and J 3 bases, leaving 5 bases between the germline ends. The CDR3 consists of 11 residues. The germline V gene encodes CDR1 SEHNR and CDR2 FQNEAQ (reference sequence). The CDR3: CASSPIYEQYF. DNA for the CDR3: TGTGCCAGCAGCCCCATCTACGAGCAGTACTTC.

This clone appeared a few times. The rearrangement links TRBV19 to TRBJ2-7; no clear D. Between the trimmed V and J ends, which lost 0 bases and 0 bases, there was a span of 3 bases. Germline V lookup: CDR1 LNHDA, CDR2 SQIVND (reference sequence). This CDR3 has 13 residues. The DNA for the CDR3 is TGTGCCAGTAGTATAGAGAGCTCCTACGAGCAGTACTTC. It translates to CASSIESSYEQYF. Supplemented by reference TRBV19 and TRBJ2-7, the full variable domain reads DGGITQSPKYLFRKEGQNVTLSCEQNLNHDAMYWYRQDPGQGLRLIYYSQIVNDFQKGDIAEGYSVSREKKESFPLTVTSAQKNPTAFYLCASSIESSYEQYFGPGTRLTVT.

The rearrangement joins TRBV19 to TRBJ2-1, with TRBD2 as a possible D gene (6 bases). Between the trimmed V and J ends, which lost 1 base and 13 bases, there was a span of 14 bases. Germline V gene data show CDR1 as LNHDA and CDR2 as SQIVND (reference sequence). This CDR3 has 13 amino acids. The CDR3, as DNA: TGTGCCAGTAGTATAGGCGGGACGACGATCCAGTTCTTC. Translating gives CASSIGGTTIQFF.

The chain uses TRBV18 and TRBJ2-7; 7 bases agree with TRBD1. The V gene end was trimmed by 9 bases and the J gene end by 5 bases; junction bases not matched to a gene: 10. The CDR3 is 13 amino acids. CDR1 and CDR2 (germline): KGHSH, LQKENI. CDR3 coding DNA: TGTGCCAGTCTTCAACAGGGGAACAACGAGCAGTACTTC. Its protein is CASLQQGNNEQYF.

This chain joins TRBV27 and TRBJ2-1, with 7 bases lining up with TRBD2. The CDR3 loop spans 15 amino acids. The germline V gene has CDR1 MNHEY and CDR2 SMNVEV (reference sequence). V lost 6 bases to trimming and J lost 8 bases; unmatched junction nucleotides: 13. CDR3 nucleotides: TGTGCCAGCAGCCAAACCCCGGGACTAAGAGATGAGCAGTTCTTC. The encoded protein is CASSQTPGLRDEQFF.

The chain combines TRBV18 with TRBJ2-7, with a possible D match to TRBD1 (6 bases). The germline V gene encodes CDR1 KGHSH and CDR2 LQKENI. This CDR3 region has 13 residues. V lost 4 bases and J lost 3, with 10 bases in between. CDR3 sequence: CASSRGQDYEQYF. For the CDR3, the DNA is TGTGCCAGCTCACGGGGACAAGACTACGAGCAGTACTTC.

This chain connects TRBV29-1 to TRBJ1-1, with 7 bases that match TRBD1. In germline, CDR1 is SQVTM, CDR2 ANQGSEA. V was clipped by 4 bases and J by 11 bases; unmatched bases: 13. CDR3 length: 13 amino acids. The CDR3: CSVVGGLQGIAFF. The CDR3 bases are TGCAGCGTTGTTGGGGGGTTACAGGGGATCGCTTTCTTT.

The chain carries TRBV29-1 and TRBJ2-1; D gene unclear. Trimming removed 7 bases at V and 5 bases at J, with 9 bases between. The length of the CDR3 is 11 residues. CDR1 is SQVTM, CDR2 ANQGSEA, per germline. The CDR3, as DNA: TGCAGCGGACAATATAACAATGAGCAGTTCTTC. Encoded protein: CSGQYNNEQFF.

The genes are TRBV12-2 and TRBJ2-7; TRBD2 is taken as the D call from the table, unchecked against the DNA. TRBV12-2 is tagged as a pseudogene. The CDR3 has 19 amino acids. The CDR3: CASRSRSGTSGRAPYEQYF. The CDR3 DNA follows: TGTGCAAGTCGCTCTAGATCCGGGACTAGCGGGAGAGCGCCGTACGAGCAGTACTTC.